This T cell receptor beta chain was found in a study of T cell responses to AZD1222 COVID-19 vaccine. Turning to the study itself: Pooled together were second doses at about 4 or about 12 weeks.

Unmatched junction bases numbered 4, after V lost 2 bases and J lost 1 base. The CDR3 consists of 16 residues. Germline CDR1 is SGHDT and CDR2 is YYEEEE. About this clone itself: Its matching antigen is unknown.

The assay was immunoSEQ multiplex PCR, and TCRdb's table has in-frame clones only and misses some. Here the sample spans around 100,000 clones, around 91% being singletons. Notes on the study in general: Regions 160-218 and 743-854 dominated among vaccine-associated CD4 TCRs spanning spike.

The V gene is TRBV5-6, the J gene TRBJ2-2; 8 bases agree with TRBD2. The sequence derives from an adult in good health. The sequencing here drew on peripheral blood, taken on day 0 of AZD1222 vaccination. The CDR3 DNA reads TGTGCCAGCAGCTTTACGGGGGGGTGGAACACCGGGGAGCTGTTTTTT. Its translation is CASSFTGGWNTGELFF.